This T cell receptor beta chain comes out of a study of cytomegalovirus exposure and HLA in healthy donors. CDR3 length: 15 residues. Trimming stripped 3 bases from V and 6 bases from J, with 18 bases between. Germline CDR1 SGDLS, CDR2 YYNGEE. PCR was performed using 60 Vbeta and 13 Jbeta primers. Method: immunoSEQ multiplex PCR; TCRdb's copy keeps in-frame clones and lacks some. The table includes about 55,000 clones, roughly 80% detected once. The clonotype was recovered from a man under 40 in good health and CMV-seronegative. V usage is TRBV9 and J usage is TRBJ1-1, with D perhaps matching TRBD1 (6 bases). Sequenced: PBMCs. The CDR3 reads CASSARPTGIPEAFF. CDR3 coding DNA: TGTGCCAGCAGCGCCAGACCTACAGGGATCCCTGAAGCTTTCTTT. Full variable domain (outside the CDR3, taken from reference TRBV9 and TRBJ1-1): DSGVTQTPKHLITATGQRVTLRCSPRSGDLSVYWYQQSLDQGLQFLIQYYNGEERAKGNILERFSAQQFPDLHSELNLSSLELGDSALYFCASSARPTGIPEAFFGQGTRLTVV.